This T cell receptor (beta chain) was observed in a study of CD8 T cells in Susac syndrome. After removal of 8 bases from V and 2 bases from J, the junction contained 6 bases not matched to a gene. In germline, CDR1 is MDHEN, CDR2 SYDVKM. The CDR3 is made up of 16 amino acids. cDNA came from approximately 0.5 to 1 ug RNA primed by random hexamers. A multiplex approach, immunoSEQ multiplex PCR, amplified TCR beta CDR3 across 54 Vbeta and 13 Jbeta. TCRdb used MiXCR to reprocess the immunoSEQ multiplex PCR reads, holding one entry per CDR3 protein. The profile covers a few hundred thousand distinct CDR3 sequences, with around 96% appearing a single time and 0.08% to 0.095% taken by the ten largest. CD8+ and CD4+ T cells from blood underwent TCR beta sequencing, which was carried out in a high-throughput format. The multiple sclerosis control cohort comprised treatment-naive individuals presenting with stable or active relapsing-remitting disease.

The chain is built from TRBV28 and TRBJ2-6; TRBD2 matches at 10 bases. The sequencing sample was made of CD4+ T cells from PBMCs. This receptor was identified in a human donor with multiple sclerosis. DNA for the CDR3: TGTGCCAGCGTTGAAAGCGGGAGGGCTGGGGCCAACGTCCTGACTTTC. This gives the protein CASVESGRAGANVLTF.